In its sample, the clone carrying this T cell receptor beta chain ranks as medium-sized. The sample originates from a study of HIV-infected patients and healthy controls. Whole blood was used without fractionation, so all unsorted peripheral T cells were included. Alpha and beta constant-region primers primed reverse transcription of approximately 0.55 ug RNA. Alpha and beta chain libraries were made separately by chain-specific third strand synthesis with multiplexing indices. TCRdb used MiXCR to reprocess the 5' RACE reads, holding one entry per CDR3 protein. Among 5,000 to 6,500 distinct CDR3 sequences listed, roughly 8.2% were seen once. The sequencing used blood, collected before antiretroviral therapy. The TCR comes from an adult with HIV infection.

CDR3 sequence (DNA): TGTGCCAGCAGTGTCAGGGGGAACAATACGCAGTATTTT. Translation: CASSVRGNNTQYF. The chain combines TRBV6-4 with TRBJ2-3; 7 positions agree with TRBD1. V lost 4 bases, J lost 7 bases, and 5 bases stayed unmatched. The CDR3 consists of 13 residues. In germline, CDR1 is MRHNA, CDR2 SNTAGT.